The 13 T cell receptor beta chains below all came from one sample that was sequenced in a study of blood T cell repertoires in COVID-19. Clones were read by immunoSEQ multiplex PCR, and TCRdb kept only the in-frame ones, dropping some. This table holds 100,000 to 140,000 clones, around 89% found once. Source material: peripheral blood. The receptors were sampled from a man between 40 and 49 years old with active or convalescent COVID-19.

The V gene is TRBV5-6, the J gene TRBJ2-2; D uncertain. The CDR3 sequence is 15 residues long. Trimming left V 0 bases short and J 1 base short, with 7 bases between. The germline V gene encodes CDR1 SGHDT and CDR2 YYEEEE. The CDR3 nucleotides are TGTGCCAGCAGCTTGGGAGGAGAGAACACCGGGGAGCTGTTTTTT. It codes for CASSLGGENTGELFF.

This rearrangement joins TRBV7-2 to TRBJ1-2, with unresolved D. The CDR3 sequence is 14 residues long. Germline V gene lookup returns CDR1 SGHTA and CDR2 FQGNSA. V lost 0 bases and J 5 bases, leaving 10 bases between the germline ends. CDR3 region: CASSLATGKYGYTF. As DNA, the CDR3 is TGTGCCAGCAGCTTAGCGACCGGGAAGTATGGCTACACCTTC.

The CDR3 loop reads CASSLEYVATYEQYF. The CDR3 nucleotides are TGTGCCAGCAGCTTAGAATACGTAGCGACCTACGAGCAGTACTTC. This chain connects TRBV11-1 to TRBJ2-7; a weak D match, TRBD2 (5 bases). Germline assignment: CDR1 SGHAT and CDR2 FQDESV (reference sequence). The CDR3 has 15 amino acids. Trimming stripped 1 base from V and 2 bases from J, with 12 bases between.

This chain connects TRBV7-2 to TRBJ1-2; D gene ambiguous. Germline V gene sequence: CDR1 SGHTA, CDR2 FQGNSA. CDR3 size: 17 residues. With 1 base removed from V and 7 bases from J, the gap between germline ends came to 22 bases. CDR3 nucleotides: TGTGCCAGCAGCTTAGATCCAAATCTGGGCAGGTTGACTGGCTACACCTTC. It translates to CASSLDPNLGRLTGYTF.

The chain is built from TRBV25-1 and TRBJ1-2; D may be TRBD1 (5 bases). V gave up 6 bases and J gave up 8 bases, with 13 bases separating them. Germline assignment: CDR1 MGHDK and CDR2 SYGVNS. The CDR3 totals 12 residues. The CDR3, as DNA: TGTGCCAGCAGACAGGACGGGGGAGGCTACACCTTC. Translating gives CASRQDGGGYTF.

This clone was seen a single time. The CDR3 bases are TGTGCCAGCATATCCTTCGACAGGCCCTACGAGCAGTACTTC. It translates to CASISFDRPYEQYF. V usage is TRBV28 and J usage is TRBJ2-7; weak D call: TRBD1 (6 bases). Trimming cost V 7 bases and J 2 bases, with 15 bases left between them. CDR1 is MDHEN and CDR2 is SYDVKM in the germline V gene. This CDR3 is 14 amino acids long.

The V call is TRBV7-2, the J call TRBJ2-3, with D tentatively TRBD2 (5 bases). The CDR3 has 16 residues. V shed 4 bases and J shed 0 bases, with 14 bases lying between them. Germline V gene lookup returns CDR1 SGHTA and CDR2 FQGNSA. The CDR3 protein is CASSSPMTTSTDTQYF. The CDR3 DNA reads as TGTGCCAGCAGCTCCCCCATGACTACAAGCACAGATACGCAGTATTTT.

This chain links TRBV7-2 with TRBJ2-2, with TRBD2 matching over 7 bases. This CDR3 has 16 amino acids. Germline V gene data show CDR1 as SGHTA and CDR2 as FQGNSA. V trimming: 5 bases; J trimming: 6 bases; junction bases outside the gene matches: 12. The DNA for the CDR3 is TGTGCCAGCAGCCCACTATGGGGGAGGGCCGCCGGGGAGCTGTTTTTT. The encoded protein is CASSPLWGRAAGELFF.

The chain is built from TRBV19 and TRBJ2-7; 10 nucleotides line up with TRBD1. V was pared by 4 bases and J by 6 bases, with 9 bases of the junction left unmatched. CDR1 and CDR2 (germline): LNHDA, SQIVND (reference sequence). The CDR3 sequence is 15 residues long. The CDR3, as DNA: TGTGCCAGTAGTAAAACTACCGGGACAGGGGTCGAGCAGTACTTC. This translates into CASSKTTGTGVEQYF.

The V gene is TRBV3-1 (or the pseudogene TRBV3-2), the J gene TRBJ2-1; 9 positions match TRBD1. With V trimmed by 5 bases and J by 5 bases, 7 bases remained unmatched. The CDR3 is made up of 15 amino acids. Germline CDR1 and CDR2: LGHDT and YNNKEL (reference sequence). The CDR3: CASSSGTGLNNEQFF. The CDR3 coding sequence is TGTGCCAGCAGCTCCGGGACAGGGCTCAACAATGAGCAGTTCTTC.

This rearrangement joins TRBV10-2 to TRBJ2-7; 8 positions match TRBD1. V gave up 6 bases and J gave up 3 bases; unmatched junction bases: 7. Germline CDR1 and CDR2: WSHSY and SAAADI. CDR3 length: 14 residues. The CDR3 loop is CASSPRGRGYEQYF. CDR3 in DNA: TGCGCCAGCAGCCCCAGGGGGCGCGGCTACGAGCAGTACTTC.

This clone was seen a single time. This chain joins TRBV7-2 and TRBJ1-2; 11 bases are shared with TRBD1. V dropped 3 bases and J dropped 2; count of bases not matched to a gene: 8. This CDR3 region has 17 residues. CDR1 is SGHTA, CDR2 FQGNSA, per germline. The CDR3 region is CASSFGQGTGGNYGYTF. DNA of the CDR3: TGTGCCAGCAGCTTTGGCCAGGGGACAGGGGGAAACTATGGCTACACCTTC.

The chain uses TRBV3-1 (or the pseudogene TRBV3-2) and TRBJ2-7; TRBD2 is a possible D gene (5 bases). Germline V gene data show CDR1 as LGHDT and CDR2 as YNNKEL (reference sequence). Trimming cost V 4 bases and J 9 bases, with 13 bases left between them. The CDR3 contains 12 residues. CDR3 region: CASSLGNVGQYF. The CDR3 DNA reads TGTGCCAGCAGCCTCGGGAATGTCGGGCAGTACTTC.